The 16 T cell receptor beta chains listed next were all sequenced from one sample in a study of graft-versus-host responses after intestinal transplantation. Method: immunoSEQ multiplex PCR; TCRdb's copy keeps in-frame clones and lacks some. The data show approximately 33,000 clones, 70% to 85% seen once. Antigen specificity for these receptors is unknown. Sequencing used unstimulated CD8+ T cells sorted from spleen or lymph node cells, obtained before intestinal transplant. These TCRs come from a human donor who received an intestinal transplant.

This chain links TRBV27 with TRBJ2-7, with D perhaps matching TRBD2 (5 bases). V lost 4 bases, J lost 1 base, and 14 bases lay in between. The V gene's germline CDR1 is MNHEY and CDR2 SMNVEV (reference sequence). The CDR3 is made up of 15 amino acids. The CDR3 reads CASSSLAGDSYEQYF. CDR3 nucleotide sequence: TGTGCCAGCAGTTCCTTGGCGGGCGATTCCTACGAGCAGTACTTC.

The chain carries TRBV6-5 and TRBJ2-1; 8 bases align to TRBD1. Germline CDR1 MNHEY, CDR2 SVGAGI. This CDR3 contains 12 residues. Trimming cost V 2 bases and J 15 bases; bases outside gene matches: 6. The CDR3 sequence is CASSYGQGGWFF. The CDR3 bases are TGTGCCAGCAGTTACGGACAGGGTGGATGGTTCTTC.

The chain joins TRBV9 to TRBJ2-7; 7 bases are shared with TRBD1. Germline-derived CDR1 and CDR2 are SGDLS and YYNGEE. V lost 4 bases, J lost 2 bases, and 6 bases stayed unmatched. The CDR3 has 14 residues. CDR3 DNA: TGTGCCAGCAGCTTCGACAGGGTCCCCTACGAGCAGTACTTC. Protein sequence: CASSFDRVPYEQYF.

The CDR3 bases are TGCAGCGTAACTAGCGGGAGAAGGAGCTCCTACGAGCAGTACTTC. Protein product: CSVTSGRRSSYEQYF. The chain recombines TRBV29-1 with TRBJ2-7; the match to TRBD2 covers 11 bases. This CDR3 is built from 15 residues. Germline V lookup: CDR1 SQVTM, CDR2 ANQGSEA. V lost 6 bases to trimming and J lost 0 bases; unmatched junction nucleotides: 7.

The V gene is TRBV30, the J gene TRBJ2-3, with TRBD2 matching over 8 bases. J gave up 4 bases and V 4 bases, and 13 bases lay outside the gene matches. The germline CDR1 and CDR2 sequences are GTSNPN and SVGIG (reference sequence). The CDR3 is 16 residues long. CDR3 DNA: TGTGCCTGGACCGGGGGAGCGGGGGCCGGGGCAGATACGCAGTATTTT. It is translated as CAWTGGAGAGADTQYF.

This rearrangement joins TRBV10-3 to TRBJ2-1, with D possibly matching TRBD1 (5 bases). This CDR3 region has 11 residues. Trimming left V 8 bases short and J 6 bases short, with 8 bases between. Germline CDR1 reads ENHRY; CDR2 reads SYGVKD. CDR3 sequence reads: CAILRGNEQFF. The CDR3 DNA is TGTGCCATCTTAAGGGGCAATGAGCAGTTCTTC.

The chain combines TRBV5-1 with TRBJ1-1; maybe TRBD1 (5 bases). Germline V gene sequence: CDR1 SGHRS, CDR2 YFSETQ. CDR3 length: 13 amino acids. Trimming pared 0 bases from V and 8 bases from J, leaving 11 bases between. In DNA form, the CDR3 reads TGCGCCAGCAGCTTGGGCGCAGGGTTCGAAGCTTTCTTT. Protein: CASSLGAGFEAFF.

In this sample, this clone turned up once. The chain combines TRBV5-8 with TRBJ2-7, with a weak D call TRBD1 (6 bases). Germline V gives CDR1 SGHTS, CDR2 YDEGEE. The V gene lost 7 bases and the J gene lost 2 bases, with 16 bases spanning the gap. This CDR3 contains 14 residues. The CDR3 DNA reads TGTGCCAGCCGGCCCCCCAGGGGTACCTACGAGCAGTACTTC. It yields the protein CASRPPRGTYEQYF.

Worth noting for this clone: The sample contains more than one DNA sequence encoding this CDR3. The gene calls are TRBV7-6 and TRBJ2-7; TRBD1 matches at 11 bases. Germline CDR1 reads SGHVS; CDR2 reads FNYEAQ. The V gene end was trimmed by 4 bases and the J gene end by 2 bases; junction bases not matched to a gene: 4. This CDR3 has 15 residues. CDR3 in DNA: TGTGCCAGCAGCTACGGGACAGGGGGAACCTACGAGCAGTACTTC. Translating it yields CASSYGTGGTYEQYF.

This chain connects TRBV19 to TRBJ2-1, with D tentatively TRBD2 (6 bases). The V gene's germline CDR1 is LNHDA and CDR2 SQIVND (reference sequence). CDR3 length: 15 residues. The V end lost 3 bases, the J end lost 0 bases, and 9 bases lay between the germline ends. CDR3 bases: TGTGCCAGTAGTATTCGCGGGGACTCCTACAATGAGCAGTTCTTC. Amino acid sequence: CASSIRGDSYNEQFF.

This clone was observed a handful of times. This sequence joins TRBV6-1 and TRBJ2-2, with unresolved D. V shed 5 bases and J shed 2 bases, with 9 bases lying between them. CDR3 length: 14 amino acids. Germline CDR1 is MNHNS and CDR2 is SASEGT. The CDR3 is CASSYLRNTGELFF. The CDR3 nucleotides are TGTGCCAGCAGTTATCTCCGTAACACCGGGGAGCTGTTTTTT.

The CDR3 DNA is TGTGCCAGCAGTGAATGGACTAGCGGGCCAGAAGATACGCAGTATTTT. Translated: CASSEWTSGPEDTQYF. The chain employs TRBV25-1 and TRBJ2-3, with 11 positions matching TRBD2. The ends lost 1 base at V and 5 bases at J; junction bases unmatched: 5. The germline gives CDR1 MGHDK, CDR2 SYGVNS. CDR3 length: 16 amino acids.

The V gene is TRBV18, the J gene TRBJ2-1; tentative D call: TRBD2 (5 bases). V was pared by 3 bases and J by 8 bases, with 14 bases between. The length of the CDR3 is 14 residues. Per the germline V gene, CDR1 is KGHSH and CDR2 is LQKENI. The CDR3 region has the DNA TGTGCCAGCTCACCCGTTTCGTGGCGGGATGAGCAGTTCTTC. Residues: CASSPVSWRDEQFF.

The DNA of the CDR3 is TGTGCCAGCCAATCCACGGGACTAGCTTTCGACGAGCAGTACTTC. Amino acids: CASQSTGLAFDEQYF. The rearrangement joins TRBV28 to TRBJ2-7; the match to TRBD2 covers 9 bases. After removal of 8 bases from V and 5 bases from J, the junction contained 13 bases not matched to a gene. The V gene's germline CDR1 is MDHEN and CDR2 SYDVKM. The CDR3 extends over 15 amino acids.

This chain uses TRBV7-9 with TRBJ2-7, with 10 bases matching TRBD1. Losses at the gene ends were 1 base for V and 2 bases for J; bases not matched to a gene: 5. CDR1 and CDR2 from the germline V gene are SEHNR and FQNEAQ (reference sequence). This CDR3 comprises 16 residues. CDR3 amino acids: CASSLGFGQGAYEQYF. CDR3 DNA: TGTGCCAGCAGCTTAGGCTTTGGACAGGGGGCCTACGAGCAGTACTTC.

This clone was seen more than once but under ten times. V gene TRBV4-1 combines with J gene TRBJ1-4; the D gene is possibly TRBD1 (5 bases). With 4 bases removed from V and 0 bases from J, the gap between germline ends came to 18 bases. The CDR3 has 18 residues. CDR1 is MGHRA and CDR2 is YSYEKL in the germline V gene. The CDR3 nucleotides are TGCGCCAGCAGCCCCCGGGGGGGGACCGTTGCAACTAATGAAAAACTGTTTTTT. Amino acid sequence: CASSPRGGTVATNEKLFF.